This T cell receptor (beta chain) was documented in a study of molecular identifiers for immune sequencing clone quantification. The study, taken as a whole, reports: Identical TCR molecules sharing a barcode could underestimate highly expanded clone sizes. In naive cells, clones above 20 RNA copies held under 1% of molecules, whereas in effector cells they held over 98%.

In the sort, naive CD8 T cells were defined as CD8+CD4-CCR7+CD45RA+. This clonotype was recorded only once. The antigen remains unidentified. With 9 bases clipped from V and 3 bases from J, the junction kept 10 bases outside the gene matches. The CDR3 totals 14 residues. Previously described methods and listed TCR primers were employed for the bulk TCR libraries. One entry per CDR3 protein results from TCRdb running MiXCR on the PCR reads. The sample comprises some 680,000 distinct CDR3 sequences, about 25% of which are singletons, and about 0.81% rests with the top ten. The sequenced sample was naive CD8+ T cells from blood, with Jurkat cell RNA spiked in. Subset of the sample: FACS-sorted CD8+CD4-CCR7+CD45RA+ naive T cells. The source is a human donor in good health. Some libraries in this study had Jurkat cell RNA spiked in. The genes are TRBV5-3 and TRBJ2-5, with 8 bases lining up with TRBD1. TRBV5-3 is assigned to the ORF class and has an uncertain function. This chain's CDR3 is CATSSPTGEETQYF. For the CDR3, the DNA is TGTGCCACCAGCTCACCGACAGGGGAAGAGACCCAGTACTTC.